Shown below are 2 T cell receptor beta chains from a single sample sequenced in a study of T cell clonotyping in hematopoietic cell transplantation. TCRdb's copy holds only in-frame clones and misses some; the assay was immunoSEQ multiplex PCR. In the table there are approximately 5,900 clones, around 90% of which are singletons. Sequencing was performed on peripheral blood mononuclear cells, taken 100 days after allogeneic stem cell transplant. These receptors originate from a female patient in her forties or fifties who had an allogeneic stem cell transplant from a related donor, so the T cells may come from the graft donor. Some clones in this sample may be carry-over from other donors' samples.

The chain recombines TRBV10-2 with TRBJ2-6; unclear D gene. The V end was cut by 3 bases, the J end by 0 bases, with 9 bases between. This CDR3 is built from 16 residues. Germline V lookup: CDR1 WSHSY, CDR2 SAAADI. In nucleotides, the CDR3 is TGCGCCAGCAGTGATCGATTTGTCTCTGGGGCCAACGTCCTGACTTTC. It is translated as CASSDRFVSGANVLTF.

The chain has TRBV7-2 and TRBJ1-6; 9 nucleotides align to TRBD1. V dropped 1 base and J dropped 2; count of bases not matched to a gene: 3. Looked up from germline, CDR1 is SGHTA and CDR2 is FQGNSA. The CDR3 totals 17 residues. CDR3 DNA sequence: TGTGCCAGCAGCTTAGTGGGACAGGGCCCCTATAATTCACCCCTCCACTTT. Amino acid sequence: CASSLVGQGPYNSPLHF.